This T cell receptor beta chain was identified in a study of early T cells in non-severe SARS-CoV-2 infection. Study summary: Unsorted whole-blood RNA was sequenced in bulk, leaving chains unpaired.

From germline, CDR1 is SGHRS and CDR2 YFSETQ. The CDR3 covers 14 residues. Study results and limitations: Private and CD4 specificities were missed by VDJdb matching, which favored anti-spike CD8 responses.

In this sample, this clonotype turned up many times. Its antigen is currently unknown. An end of the junction differs from the germline gene, which may be a read error. Researchers tagged individual cDNA molecules with unique molecular identifiers. TCRdb reprocessed the 5' RACE reads with MiXCR, giving one entry per CDR3 protein. The sample lists 35,000 to 45,000 distinct CDR3 sequences, roughly 6% seen once, with about an eighth in the top ten. The specimen was whole blood. This clonotype originated in an adult who was a healthcare worker with PCR-confirmed SARS-CoV-2 infection or an uninfected control (not recorded which). The chain carries TRBV5-1 and TRBJ1-1; D uncertain. CDR3 protein: CASSQGDKNAEAFF. Written as DNA, the CDR3 is TGCGCCAGCAGCCAAGGAGATAAGAACGCTGAAGCTTTCTTT. Filled out from reference TRBV5-1 and TRBJ1-1, the complete variable domain reads KAGVTQTPRYLIKTRGQQVTLSCSPISGHRSVSWYQQTPGQGLQFLFEYFSETQRNKGNFPGRFSGRQFSNSRSEMNVSTLELGDSALYLCASSQGDKNAEAFFGQGTRLTVV.